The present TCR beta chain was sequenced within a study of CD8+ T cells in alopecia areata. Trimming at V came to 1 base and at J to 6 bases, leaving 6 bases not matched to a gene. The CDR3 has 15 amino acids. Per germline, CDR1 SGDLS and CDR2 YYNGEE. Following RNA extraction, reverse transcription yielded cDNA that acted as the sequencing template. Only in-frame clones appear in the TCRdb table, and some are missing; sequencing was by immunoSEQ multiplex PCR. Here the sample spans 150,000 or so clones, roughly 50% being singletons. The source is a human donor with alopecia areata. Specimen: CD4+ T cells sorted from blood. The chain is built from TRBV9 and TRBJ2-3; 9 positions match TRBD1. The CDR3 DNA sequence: TGTGCCAGCAGCGTATCGGGACAGGGTATGGATACGCAGTATTTT. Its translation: CASSVSGQGMDTQYF. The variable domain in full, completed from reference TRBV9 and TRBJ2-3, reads DSGVTQTPKHLITATGQRVTLRCSPRSGDLSVYWYQQSLDQGLQFLIQYYNGEERAKGNILERFSAQQFPDLHSELNLSSLELGDSALYFCASSVSGQGMDTQYFGPGTRLTVL.